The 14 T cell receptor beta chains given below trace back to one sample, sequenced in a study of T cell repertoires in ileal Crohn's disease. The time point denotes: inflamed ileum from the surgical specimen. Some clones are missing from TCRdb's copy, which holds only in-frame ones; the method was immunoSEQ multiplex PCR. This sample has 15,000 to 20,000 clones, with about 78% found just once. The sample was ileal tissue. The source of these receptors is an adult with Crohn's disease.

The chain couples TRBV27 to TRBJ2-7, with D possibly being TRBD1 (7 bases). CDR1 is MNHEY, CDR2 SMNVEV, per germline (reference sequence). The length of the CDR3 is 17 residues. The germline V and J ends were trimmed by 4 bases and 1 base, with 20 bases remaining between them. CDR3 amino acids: CASSSLLWDSGSYEQYF. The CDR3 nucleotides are TGTGCCAGCAGTTCCCTCCTTTGGGACAGCGGGTCCTACGAGCAGTACTTC.

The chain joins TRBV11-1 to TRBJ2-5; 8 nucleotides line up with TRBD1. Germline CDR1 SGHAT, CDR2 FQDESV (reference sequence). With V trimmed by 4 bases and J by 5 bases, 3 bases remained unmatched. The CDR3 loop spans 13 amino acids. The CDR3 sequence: CASSSGGLETQYF. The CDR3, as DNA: TGTGCCAGCAGCTCAGGGGGCTTGGAGACCCAGTACTTC.

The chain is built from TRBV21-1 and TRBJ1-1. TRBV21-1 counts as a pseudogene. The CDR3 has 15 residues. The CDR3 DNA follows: TGTGCCAGCAGCGAACTGGGGGACTCCAACACTGAAGCTTTCTTT. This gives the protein CASSELGDSNTEAFF.

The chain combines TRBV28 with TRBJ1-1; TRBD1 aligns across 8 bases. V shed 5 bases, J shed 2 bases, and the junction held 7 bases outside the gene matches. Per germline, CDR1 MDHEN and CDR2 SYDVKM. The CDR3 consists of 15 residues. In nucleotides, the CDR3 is TGTGCCAGCAGTCCCCCGGACAGGGCCAACACTGAAGCTTTCTTT. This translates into CASSPPDRANTEAFF.

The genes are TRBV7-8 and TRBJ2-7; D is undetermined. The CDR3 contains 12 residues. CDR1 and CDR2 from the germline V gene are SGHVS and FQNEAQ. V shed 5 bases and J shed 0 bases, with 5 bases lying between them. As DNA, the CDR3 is TGTGCCAGCAGCGAGAGCTCCTACGAGCAGTACTTC. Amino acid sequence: CASSESSYEQYF.

The CDR3 loop is CASSLAGGDTQYF. In DNA, the CDR3 is TGTGCCAGCAGCTTGGCCGGTGGAGATACGCAGTATTTT. The chain links TRBV5-4 to TRBJ2-3; unclear D gene. The V end lost 0 bases, the J end lost 5 bases, and 7 bases lay between the germline ends. The CDR3 runs 13 residues. Germline CDR1 SGHNT, CDR2 YYREEE (reference sequence).

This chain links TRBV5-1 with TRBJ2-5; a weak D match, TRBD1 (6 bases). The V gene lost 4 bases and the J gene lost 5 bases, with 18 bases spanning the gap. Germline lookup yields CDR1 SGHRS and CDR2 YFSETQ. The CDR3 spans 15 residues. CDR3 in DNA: TGCGCCAGCAGCCAAATCCCAGGGGCCGAGGAGACCCAGTACTTC. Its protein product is CASSQIPGAEETQYF.

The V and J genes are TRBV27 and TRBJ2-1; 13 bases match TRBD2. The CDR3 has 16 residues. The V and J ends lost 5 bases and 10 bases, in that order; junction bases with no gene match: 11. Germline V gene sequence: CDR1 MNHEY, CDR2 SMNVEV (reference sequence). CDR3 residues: CASSTTSGRPQGEQFF. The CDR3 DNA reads TGTGCCAGCAGTACGACTAGCGGGAGGCCCCAGGGGGAGCAGTTCTTC.

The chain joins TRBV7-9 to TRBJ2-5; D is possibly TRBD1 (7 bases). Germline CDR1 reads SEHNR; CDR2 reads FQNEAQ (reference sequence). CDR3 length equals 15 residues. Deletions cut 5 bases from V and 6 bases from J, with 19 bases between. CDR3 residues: CASSPSGGGQKTQYF. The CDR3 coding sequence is TGTGCCAGCAGCCCCAGTGGAGGGGGCCAGAAGACCCAGTACTTC.

The CDR3 sequence is CASSLRGSGGRGETQYF. CDR3 sequence (DNA): TGTGCCAGCAGCTTGAGAGGGTCTGGCGGGAGGGGGGAGACCCAGTACTTC. J is TRBJ2-5 and V is TRBV5-4; TRBD2 matches at 9 bases. V shed 1 base and J 5 bases; nucleotides not matched to a gene: 12. Germline lookup yields CDR1 SGHNT and CDR2 YYREEE (reference sequence). This CDR3 spans 17 amino acids.

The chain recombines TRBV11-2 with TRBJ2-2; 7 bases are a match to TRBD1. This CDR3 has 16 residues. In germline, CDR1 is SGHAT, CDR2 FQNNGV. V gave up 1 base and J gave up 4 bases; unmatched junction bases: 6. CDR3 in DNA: TGTGCCAGCAGCTTAGTTAGGGGGCAGGTCACCGGGGAGCTGTTTTTT. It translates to CASSLVRGQVTGELFF.

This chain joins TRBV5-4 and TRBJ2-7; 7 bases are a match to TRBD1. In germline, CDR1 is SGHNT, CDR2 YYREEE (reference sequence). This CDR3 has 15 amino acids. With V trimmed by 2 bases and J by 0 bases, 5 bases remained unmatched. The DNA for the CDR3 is TGTGCCAGCAGCTTAGGCCCAGGGGGCTCCTACGAGCAGTACTTC. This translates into CASSLGPGGSYEQYF. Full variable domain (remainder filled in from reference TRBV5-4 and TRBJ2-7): ETGVTQSPTHLIKTRGQQVTLRCSSQSGHNTVSWYQQALGQGPQFIFQYYREEENGRGNFPPRFSGLQFPNYSSELNVNALELDDSALYLCASSLGPGGSYEQYFGPGTRLTVT.

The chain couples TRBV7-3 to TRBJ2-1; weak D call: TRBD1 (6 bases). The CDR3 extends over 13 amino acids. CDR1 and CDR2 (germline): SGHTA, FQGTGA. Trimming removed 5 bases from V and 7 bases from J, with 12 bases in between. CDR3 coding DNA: TGTGCCAGCAGCCTCTCACAGGGAAATGAGCAGTTCTTC. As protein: CASSLSQGNEQFF.

The CDR3 loop is CASSVEGTATGELFF. The CDR3, as DNA: TGTGCCAGCAGCGTAGAAGGAACCGCCACCGGGGAGCTGTTTTTT. The chain combines TRBV9 with TRBJ2-2; D is ambiguous. Looked up from germline, CDR1 is SGDLS and CDR2 is YYNGEE. Trimming shortened V by 0 bases and J by 4 bases, and 10 bases separated the two germline ends. The CDR3 extends over 15 amino acids.